The T cell receptor beta chain under discussion was sequenced for a study of blood T cells in healthy people across ages. Points from the study as a whole: Significant beta diversity loss was already apparent by age around 40, declining roughly linearly.

Each individual donor underwent a draw of around 9.8 milliliters of peripheral blood. Germline V gene data show CDR1 as SQVTM and CDR2 as ANQGSEA. The CDR3 totals 12 residues. V lost 3 bases to trimming and J lost 2 bases, with 8 bases between them. The table lists this clonotype with many counts. Its cognate antigen is unknown. Through a sample-barcoded 5' primer and a J-beta primer mix, a second PCR was run for about 6 to 11 cycles. MiXCR was run by TCRdb on the 5' RACE reads, yielding one entry per CDR3 protein. The table has about 1.7 million distinct CDR3 sequences, 28% seen once; the top ten hold more than 6%.

The chain links TRBV29-1 to TRBJ2-7; no reliable D call. The sequence came from a woman in her thirties in good health. Sequencing was carried out using blood. CDR3 region: CSVEGKPYEQYF. The DNA for the CDR3 is TGCAGCGTTGAGGGGAAACCCTACGAGCAGTACTTC.